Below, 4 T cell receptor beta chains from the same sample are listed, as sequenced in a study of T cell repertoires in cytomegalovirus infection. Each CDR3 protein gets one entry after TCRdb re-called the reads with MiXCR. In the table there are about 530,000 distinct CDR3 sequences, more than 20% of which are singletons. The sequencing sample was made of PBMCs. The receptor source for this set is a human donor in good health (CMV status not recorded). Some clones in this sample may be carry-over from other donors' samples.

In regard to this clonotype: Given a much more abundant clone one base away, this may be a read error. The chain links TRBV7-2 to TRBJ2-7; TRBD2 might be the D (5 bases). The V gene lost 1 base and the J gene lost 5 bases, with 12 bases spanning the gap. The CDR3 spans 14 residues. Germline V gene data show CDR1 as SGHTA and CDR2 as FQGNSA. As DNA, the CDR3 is TGTGCCAGCAGCTTAGTCCAGCGGCCGAACGAGCAGTACTTC. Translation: CASSLVQRPNEQYF.

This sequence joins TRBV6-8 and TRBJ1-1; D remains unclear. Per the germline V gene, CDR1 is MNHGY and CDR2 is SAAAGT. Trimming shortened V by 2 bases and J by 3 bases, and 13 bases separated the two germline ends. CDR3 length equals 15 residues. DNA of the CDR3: TGTGCCAGCAGTTACGGGCGCACGGGATACACTGAAGCTTTCTTT. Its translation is CASSYGRTGYTEAFF.

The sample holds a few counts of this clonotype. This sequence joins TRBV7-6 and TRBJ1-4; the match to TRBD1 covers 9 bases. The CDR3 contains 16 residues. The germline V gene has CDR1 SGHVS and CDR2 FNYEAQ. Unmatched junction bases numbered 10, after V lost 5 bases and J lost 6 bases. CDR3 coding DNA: TGTGCCAGCAGCCCGCGCCCGACAGGGGGGGATGAAAAACTGTTTTTT. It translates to CASSPRPTGGDEKLFF.

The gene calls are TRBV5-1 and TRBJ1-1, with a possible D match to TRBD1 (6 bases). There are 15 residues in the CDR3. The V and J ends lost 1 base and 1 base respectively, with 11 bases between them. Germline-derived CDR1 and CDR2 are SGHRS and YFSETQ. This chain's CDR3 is CASSLTGKANTEAFF. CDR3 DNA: TGCGCCAGCAGCTTGACAGGGAAGGCGAACACTGAAGCTTTCTTT.